A few counts support the clone carrying this T cell receptor (beta chain). Its antigen is not known. The data are from a study of blood T cells in healthy people across ages. Study findings and constraints: Observed TCR beta diversity per million T cells went down as age went up. This fall followed a roughly linear course with age. More naive CD4+ cells and higher diversity marked long-lived donors relative to aged donors. Total diversity from one million sequenced T cells was likely underestimated.

PCR was performed a second time for roughly 7 to 11 cycles using a sample-barcoded 5' primer and a J-beta primer mix. TCRdb itself ran the 5' RACE reads through MiXCR, one entry per CDR3 protein. The sample includes around 1,500,000 distinct CDR3 sequences, under 30% of them seen just once. The CDR3 is made up of 14 amino acids. Trimming took 0 bases from V and 5 from J, leaving 12 bases between them. CDR1 and CDR2 (germline): SGHRS, YFSETQ. This TCR was sampled from a woman aged 25-40 years in good health. The sequenced sample was blood. This chain links TRBV5-1 with TRBJ2-7; D is uncertain. CDR3 nucleotide sequence: TGCGCCAGCAGCTTGGGGTCCCGGAGCGACGAGCAGTACTTC. Protein product: CASSLGSRSDEQYF.